The 2 T cell receptor beta chains below come from one sample, sequenced in a study of long-term antiretroviral therapy in people with HIV. Survey-level resolution applied to immunoSEQ assay v3.0. Repertoires were generated with immunoSEQ multiplex PCR, while TCRdb's copy carries only in-frame clones and drops some. Of 18,000 or so clones in the sample, roughly nine tenths were seen once. The specimen comprised unsorted PBMCs, sampled 4.2 years after starting antiretroviral therapy. All receptors come from a man aged 50 to 59 with HIV.

The chain recombines TRBV28 with TRBJ1-5, with 7 bases fitting TRBD1. CDR3 length: 17 amino acids. With 8 bases clipped from V and 0 bases from J, the junction kept 13 bases outside the gene matches. Germline values: CDR1 MDHEN, CDR2 SYDVKM. CDR3 loop: CASQIVGQTLSNQPQHF. Written as DNA, the CDR3 is TGTGCCAGCCAAATTGTGGGACAGACACTTAGCAATCAGCCCCAGCATTTT. Complete variable domain (other parts from reference TRBV28 and TRBJ1-5): DVKVTQSSRYLVKRTGEKVFLECVQDMDHENMFWYRQDPGLGLRLIYFSYDVKMKEKGDIPEGYSVSREKKERFSLILESASTNQTSMYLCASQIVGQTLSNQPQHFGDGTRLSIL.

The J gene is TRBJ2-7, the V gene TRBV2; D gene unclear. The V end lost 11 bases, the J end lost 1 base, and 12 bases lay between the germline ends. Germline loops: CDR1 SNHLY, CDR2 FYNNEI. The CDR3 extends over 12 amino acids. CDR3 bases: TGTGCCGGCGCCGGCCAGTCCTACGAGCAGTACTTC. It yields the protein CAGAGQSYEQYF.